These 20 T cell receptor beta chains were sequenced from one sample in a study of blood T cell repertoires in COVID-19 (dated by TCRdb to 2019 to 2021). Receptor libraries were prepared by the immunoSEQ multiplex PCR assay. TCRdb stores this immuneACCESS table with in-frame sequences only. Part of the clones is absent; in the studies checked, under half of the shortfall reflects unresolved V genes, and no reason is known for the rest. This sample comprises hundreds of thousands of clones, 88% of them detected only once. 0.7% of the sample rests with the top ten. The material sequenced was peripheral blood. These receptors were taken from a human donor in a cohort sampled during active COVID-19.

This clone was observed once. The rearrangement joins TRBV30 to TRBJ2-7; 12 bases fit TRBD2. The germline V gene has CDR1 GTSNPN and CDR2 SVGIG (reference sequence). CDR3 length: 13 residues. The V segment lost 5 bases and the J segment 2 bases; nucleotides outside the gene matches: 1. CDR3 protein: CAWASGGAYEQYF. CDR3 sequence (DNA): TGTGCCTGGGCTAGCGGGGGGGCCTACGAGCAGTACTTC. The variable domain in full, completed from reference TRBV30 and TRBJ2-7, reads SQTIHQWPATLVQPVGSPLSLECTVEGTSNPNLYWYRQAAGRGLQLLFYSVGIGQISSEVPQNLSASRPQDRQFILSSKKLLLSDSGFYLCAWASGGAYEQYFGPGTRLTVT.

The chain links TRBV30 to TRBJ2-5; no firm D call. The CDR3 consists of 12 residues. Deletions cut 2 bases from V and 2 bases from J, with 6 bases between. Germline V CDR1 and CDR2: GTSNPN, SVGIG (reference sequence). In DNA, the CDR3 is TGTGCCTGGAGTCCGTCTCAAGAGACCCAGTACTTC. It encodes CAWSPSQETQYF.

The rearrangement joins TRBV6-5 to TRBJ1-2; 7 bases agree with TRBD1. V trimming: 3 bases; J trimming: 3 bases; junction bases outside the gene matches: 7. Germline-derived CDR1 and CDR2 are MNHEY and SVGAGI. The CDR3 loop spans 15 amino acids. The CDR3 reads CASSYQGVLDYGYTF. The CDR3 region has the DNA TGTGCCAGCAGTTATCAGGGGGTTCTTGACTATGGCTACACCTTC.

The genes are TRBV25-1 and TRBJ1-1, with 7 bases fitting TRBD1. The CDR3 extends over 16 amino acids. Germline values: CDR1 MGHDK, CDR2 SYGVNS. V trimming: 3 bases; J trimming: 1 base; junction bases outside the gene matches: 8. The CDR3 region is CASSDSEQGWNTEAFF. CDR3 DNA sequence: TGTGCCAGCAGTGACTCAGAACAGGGGTGGAACACTGAAGCTTTCTTT. Combining the CDR3 with reference TRBV25-1 and TRBJ1-1 gives the whole variable domain EADIYQTPRYLVIGTGKKITLECSQTMGHDKMYWYQQDPGMELHLIHYSYGVNSTEKGDLSSESTVSRIRTEHFPLTLESARPSHTSQYLCASSDSEQGWNTEAFFGQGTRLTVV.

This chain connects TRBV10-3 to TRBJ2-7, with no clear D. CDR3 length: 14 amino acids. The germline V and J ends were trimmed by 3 bases and 2 bases, with 11 bases remaining between them. The germline gives CDR1 ENHRY, CDR2 SYGVKD. CDR3 sequence: CAISDARRTYEQYF. For the CDR3, the DNA is TGTGCCATCAGTGATGCACGGCGGACCTACGAGCAGTACTTC.

J is TRBJ2-7 and V is TRBV19; 13 positions agree with TRBD2. The V and J ends lost 6 bases and 9 bases, in that order; junction bases with no gene match: 11. Germline V gene sequence: CDR1 LNHDA, CDR2 SQIVND (reference sequence). The CDR3 sequence is 15 residues long. The CDR3 spells CASSPRTSGREGQYF. The CDR3 DNA reads as TGTGCCAGTAGCCCCAGGACTAGCGGGAGAGAAGGGCAGTACTTC.

The genes are TRBV4-1 and TRBJ2-5, with D maybe TRBD2 (5 bases). CDR1 MGHRA and CDR2 YSYEKL come from the germline V gene. V lost 10 bases to trimming and J lost 2 bases, with 11 bases between them. The CDR3 sequence is 12 residues long. As DNA, the CDR3 is TGCGCCACCTCTAGCAGACAAGAGACCCAGTACTTC. Its translation: CATSSRQETQYF.

This chain connects TRBV3-1 (or the pseudogene TRBV3-2) to TRBJ1-4; possibly TRBD1 for D (6 bases). V shed 4 bases and J shed 3 bases, with 15 bases lying between them. Per the germline V gene, CDR1 is LGHDT and CDR2 is YNNKEL (reference sequence). The CDR3 consists of 16 residues. CDR3 sequence: CASSPSTGMANEKLFF. The CDR3 nucleotides read TGTGCCAGCAGCCCTTCTACAGGGATGGCTAATGAAAAACTGTTTTTT.

Details on this clone: Other DNA sequences of this sample code for an identical CDR3. V and J are TRBV12-3 or TRBV12-4 and TRBJ2-7; the D is unclear. V lost 5 bases, J lost 1 base, and 3 bases lay in between. The CDR3 covers 11 residues. The CDR3 bases are TGTGCCAGCAGTCCGTCCTACGAGCAGTACTTC. Protein sequence: CASSPSYEQYF.

This chain joins TRBV4-1 and TRBJ2-7; 8 nucleotides line up with TRBD2. Germline assignment: CDR1 MGHRA and CDR2 YSYEKL. The CDR3 totals 18 residues. The trim removed 3 bases at V and 4 bases at J, leaving 17 bases unmatched. CDR3 loop: CASSHPYPPGLVTYEQYF. CDR3 coding DNA: TGCGCCAGCAGCCATCCCTACCCCCCGGGACTAGTAACGTACGAGCAGTACTTC.

The chain recombines TRBV5-1 with TRBJ1-1; D possibly corresponds to TRBD1 (5 bases). The CDR3 has 15 residues. Germline assignment: CDR1 SGHRS and CDR2 YFSETQ. The V end lost 0 bases, the J end lost 0 bases, and 9 bases lay between the germline ends. CDR3 region: CASSLARDLNTEAFF. CDR3 nucleotide sequence: TGCGCCAGCAGCTTGGCCAGGGATCTGAACACTGAAGCTTTCTTT.

The chain employs TRBV19 and TRBJ1-4, with no clear D. CDR1 LNHDA and CDR2 SQIVND come from the germline V gene (reference sequence). V was clipped by 2 bases and J by 7 bases, with 14 bases between them. The CDR3 runs 15 residues. The CDR3: CASSIRVGSGEKLFF. The CDR3 DNA is TGTGCCAGTAGTATACGGGTTGGAAGTGGTGAAAAACTGTTTTTT.

The chain combines TRBV7-3 with TRBJ2-7, with D unclear. Germline CDR1 and CDR2: SGHTA and FQGTGA. The CDR3 totals 13 residues. V gave up 3 bases and J gave up 3 bases, with 9 bases separating them. For the CDR3, the DNA is TGTGCCAGCAGCTTCTACCCTCACTACGAGCAGTACTTC. This sequence encodes CASSFYPHYEQYF.

This chain joins TRBV5-1 and TRBJ2-2; a weak D match, TRBD2 (6 bases). In germline, CDR1 is SGHRS, CDR2 YFSETQ. This CDR3 comprises 16 residues. V lost 4 bases and J lost 4, with 17 bases in between. The CDR3 DNA reads as TGCGCCAGCAGCCCCTCTCCGGGAGCCAGCACCGGGGAGCTGTTTTTT. Protein: CASSPSPGASTGELFF.

V usage is TRBV7-9 and J usage is TRBJ2-7; 11 nucleotides match TRBD2. V gave up 2 bases and J gave up 2 bases; unmatched junction bases: 5. The germline V gene has CDR1 SEHNR and CDR2 FQNEAQ (reference sequence). The CDR3 is 16 amino acids. CDR3 DNA sequence: TGTGCCAGCAGCTTAAGTTCTAGCGGGGGGACCTACGAGCAGTACTTC. This sequence encodes CASSLSSSGGTYEQYF.

The V and J genes are TRBV7-9 and TRBJ2-7; TRBD2 is a possible D gene (5 bases). There are 14 residues in the CDR3. V gave up 6 bases and J gave up 6 bases, with 18 bases separating them. In germline, CDR1 is SEHNR, CDR2 FQNEAQ (reference sequence). In DNA form, the CDR3 reads TGTGCCAGCAGTTCATCGGGATCAGACCGCGAGCAGTACTTC. This gives the protein CASSSSGSDREQYF.

J is TRBJ1-1 and V is TRBV7-2; perhaps TRBD1 as D (5 bases). The CDR3 has 12 residues. Germline CDR1 SGHTA, CDR2 FQGNSA. Trimming removed 5 bases from V and 6 bases from J, with 10 bases in between. For the CDR3, the DNA is TGTGCCAGCAGCCGGGGGATTTCTGAAGCTTTCTTT. It yields the protein CASSRGISEAFF.

V usage is TRBV9 and J usage is TRBJ2-1, with D tentatively TRBD2 (6 bases). This CDR3 is 16 amino acids long. Between the trimmed V and J ends, which lost 2 bases and 10 bases, there was a span of 22 bases. Germline assignment: CDR1 SGDLS and CDR2 YYNGEE. CDR3 DNA: TGTGCCAGCAGCGTCGGGGCGGGGCCGCGGTTCCCCGAGCAGTTCTTC. The encoded protein is CASSVGAGPRFPEQFF.

This chain uses TRBV14 with TRBJ2-5, with TRBD2 matching 9 bases. Losses at the gene ends were 0 bases for V and 5 bases for J; bases not matched to a gene: 10. From germline, CDR1 is SGHDN and CDR2 FVKESK. There are 17 residues in the CDR3. For the CDR3, the DNA is TGTGCCAGCAGCCAAGATTTTCTGCGGGGGGGCCGGGAGACCCAGTACTTC. As protein: CASSQDFLRGGRETQYF. The full variable domain, completed using reference TRBV14 and TRBJ2-5, is EAGVTQFPSHSVIEKGQTVTLRCDPISGHDNLYWYRRVMGKEIKFLLHFVKESKQDESGMPNNRFLAERTGGTYSTLKVQPAELEDSGVYFCASSQDFLRGGRETQYFGPGTRLLVL.

V is TRBV6-1 and J is TRBJ2-2; D is unclear. The CDR3 extends over 16 amino acids. The V gene's germline CDR1 is MNHNS and CDR2 SASEGT. Trimming removed 2 bases from V and 1 base from J, with 11 bases in between. The CDR3 sequence is CASSELRLQNTGELFF. For the CDR3, the DNA is TGTGCCAGCAGTGAATTACGACTCCAGAACACCGGGGAGCTGTTTTTT.